Listed below are T cell receptor beta chains from one sample, sequenced in a study of blood T cell repertoires in COVID-19. The data were produced by immunoSEQ multiplex PCR, yet TCRdb's version contains in-frame clones alone and is incomplete. Of about 430,000 clones listed, around 87% are singletons. Sequencing was done on a sample of PBMCs or T cells enriched from blood (not recorded which). Every receptor here comes from a man younger than 40 who had recovered from COVID-19. The CDR3 runs from the conserved cysteine through the conserved F or W. The D gene is left open where the match is weak. Not all rows give a size; the values are once, few, many and, for expanded clones, a class.

J,D,V,size,DNA,CDR3
TRBJ2-7,-,TRBV4-1,-,TGCGCCAGCAGCCGCGGGACAGAAACCTCCTACGAGCAGTACTTC,CASSRGTETSYEQYF
TRBJ1-2,-,TRBV7-2,-,TGTGCCAGCAGCTTAGGAGGGACATATGGCTACACCTTC,CASSLGGTYGYTF
TRBJ1-5,-,TRBV12-3/TRBV12-4,-,TGTGCCAGCAGTTTTAGCGATCAGCCCCAGCATTTT,CASSFSDQPQHF
TRBJ2-1,TRBD1,TRBV24-1,-,TGTGCCACCAGTGATTTTGGGACAGGGTCTTACAATGAGCAGTTCTTC,CATSDFGTGSYNEQFF
TRBJ1-4,TRBD1,TRBV28,-,TGTGCCAGCAGTTTAAGGGACAGGGCCCTTGAAAAACTGTTTTTT,CASSLRDRALEKLFF
TRBJ2-3,-,TRBV11-2,-,TGTGCCAGCAGCTTAGTAGCGTACACAGATACGCAGTATTTT,CASSLVAYTDTQYF
TRBJ2-7,-,TRBV7-9,-,TGTGCCAGCACCAGTAGCGCAAACAACTACGAGCAGTACTTC,CASTSSANNYEQYF
TRBJ1-1,-,TRBV11-1,-,TGTGCCAGCAGCTCTAGACCCAACGATCGGAACACTGAAGCTTTCTTT,CASSSRPNDRNTEAFF
TRBJ2-7,-,TRBV7-2,-,TGTGCCAGCAGTAAGCCCGGGACTGGAACCTACGAGCAGTACTTC,CASSKPGTGTYEQYF
TRBJ2-1,TRBD2,TRBV18,-,TGTGCCAGCCACAGCGGGAGTGGGAATGAGCAGTTCTTC,CASHSGSGNEQFF
TRBJ1-2,-,TRBV24-1,-,TGTGCCACCAGTGATCCGGGCTATGGCTACACCTTC,CATSDPGYGYTF
TRBJ2-7,TRBD2,TRBV20-1,-,TGCAGTGCTAGTCCGGGACTAGCGCACTCCTACGAGCAGTACTTC,CSASPGLAHSYEQYF
TRBJ1-5,-,TRBV24-1,-,TGTGCCACCCGCCTAACACAACTAATCAATCAGCCCCAGCATTTT,CATRLTQLINQPQHF
TRBJ1-5,-,TRBV28,-,TGTGCCAGCAGACAACAGGGTGATAGCAATCAGCCCCAGCATTTT,CASRQQGDSNQPQHF
TRBJ2-2,-,TRBV30,-,TGTGCCTGGAGTGTCTTATCAGGGGTCACCGGGGAGCTGTTTTTT,CAWSVLSGVTGELFF
TRBJ2-7,TRBD1,TRBV2,-,TGTGCCAGACAGGGGTCCTACGAGCAGTACTTC,CARQGSYEQYF
TRBJ1-1,TRBD1,TRBV10-1,-,TGCGCCAAGCCGCTAGATGGACAGGGGTCTGAAGCTTTCTTT,CAKPLDGQGSEAFF
TRBJ1-2,TRBD1,TRBV5-1,-,TGCGCCAGCAGCTTTGACAGGGAGGACCGCTACACCTTC,CASSFDREDRYTF
TRBJ2-1,-,TRBV2,-,TGTGCCAGCGCCCCTAACGCGAGGGGGTGGGGTGAGCAGTTCTTC,CASAPNARGWGEQFF
TRBJ1-3,-,TRBV5-4,-,TGTGCCAGCAGCTTGCAGGGAGGTGGAAACACCATATATTTT,CASSLQGGGNTIYF
TRBJ1-6,-,TRBV28,-,TGTGCCAGCAGTGCGGGCGTACATAATTCACCCCTCCACTTT,CASSAGVHNSPLHF
TRBJ2-1,TRBD2,TRBV9,-,TGTGCCAGCAGCGTAGCGGGCGGGAGCTCCTACAATGAGCAGTTCTTC,CASSVAGGSSYNEQFF
TRBJ1-4,TRBD1,TRBV19,-,TGTGCCAGTTCCGGGACAGGGGATGAAAAACTGTTTTTT,CASSGTGDEKLFF
TRBJ1-1,-,TRBV5-6,once,TGTGCCAGCAGCTTGGGGGGCGGGAACACTGAAGCTTTCTTT,CASSLGGGNTEAFF
TRBJ1-1,-,TRBV12-3/TRBV12-4,-,TGTGCCAGCAGTCTGCAGGGCACTGAAGCTTTCTTT,CASSLQGTEAFF
TRBJ2-2,-,TRBV19,-,TGTGCCAGTAGTACCCGGACTACCTCGAACACCGGGGAGCTGTTTTTT,CASSTRTTSNTGELFF
TRBJ2-7,-,TRBV18,-,TGTGCCAGCTCACCACCGTCATCCCCGGCAGGGAACTCCTACGAGCAGTACTTC,CASSPPSSPAGNSYEQYF
TRBJ2-1,-,TRBV29-1,-,TGCAGCGTTGATACGCGGGGAGTGCAGGGTGAGCAGTTCTTC,CSVDTRGVQGEQFF
TRBJ2-2,TRBD2,TRBV29-1,-,TGCAGCGCTCTGAGTTGGGACTACGACGCCACCGGGGAGCTGTTTTTT,CSALSWDYDATGELFF
TRBJ1-2,-,TRBV12-3/TRBV12-4,-,TGTGCCAGCACCCCGGGGAGCCGTCACTACACCTTC,CASTPGSRHYTF
TRBJ2-3,TRBD2,TRBV3-1/TRBV3-2,-,TGTGCCAGCAGCGAAATAGCGGGAGGGGATACGCAGTATTTT,CASSEIAGGDTQYF
TRBJ2-1,-,TRBV7-8,many,TGTGCCAGCAGCCGAGAATGGAGGGTGTCCTACAATGAGCAGTTCTTC,CASSREWRVSYNEQFF
TRBJ2-1,TRBD1,TRBV5-1,few,TGCGCCAGCAGCCCTGGACAGGGAAAGGCTGAGCAGTTCTTC,CASSPGQGKAEQFF
TRBJ2-5,TRBD1,TRBV5-1,-,TGCGCCAGCAGCTTAAGACAGGGCCAAGAGACCCAGTACTTC,CASSLRQGQETQYF
TRBJ2-3,-,TRBV9,-,TGTGCCAGCAGTTATTTAGCGGATACGCAGTATTTT,CASSYLADTQYF
TRBJ2-3,-,TRBV11-2,-,TGTGCCAGCAGCTTAACTAGTCTCGCGGATACGCAGTATTTT,CASSLTSLADTQYF
TRBJ1-5,-,TRBV27,-,TGTGCCAGCAGTTCCCAGGGGAGCAATCAGCCCCAGCATTTT,CASSSQGSNQPQHF
TRBJ2-1,-,TRBV9,-,TGTGCCAGCAGCGTAGCTCAGGGCAATGAGCAGTTCTTC,CASSVAQGNEQFF
TRBJ1-2,-,TRBV23-1,-,TGCGCCAGCAGTCCATTCCGTCGTGGCCGGGTGAACTATGGCTACACCTTC,CASSPFRRGRVNYGYTF
TRBJ2-5,-,TRBV19,-,TGTGCCAGTATGGGGAAGGCGAAGGGGAAAGAGACCCAGTACTTC,CASMGKAKGKETQYF
TRBJ1-5,-,TRBV4-2,-,TGTGCCAGCAGCCTGTCGACAGGATTCAATCAGCCCCAGCATTTT,CASSLSTGFNQPQHF
TRBJ2-7,TRBD1,TRBV18,-,TGTGCCAGCTCACCGGAGGGACAGGGTTTTGACGAGCAGTACTTC,CASSPEGQGFDEQYF
TRBJ1-2,TRBD1,TRBV28,-,TGTGCCAGCAGTTTGTTGGCTAGGGGGACAGGGGGCACTGGCTACACCTTC,CASSLLARGTGGTGYTF
TRBJ1-1,-,TRBV4-2,-,TGTGCCAGCAGCCATAGCCAGGGGACATCGAACACTGAAGCTTTCTTT,CASSHSQGTSNTEAFF
TRBJ2-3,-,TRBV11-2,once,TGTGCCAGCAGCTTGCGACGGGGAACCGCTCGGGGGACAGATACGCAGTATTTT,CASSLRRGTARGTDTQYF
TRBJ1-2,-,TRBV7-3,-,TGTGCCAGCAGACCAACCCCCCGCACGGGACAACTTGGTGGCTACACCTTC,CASRPTPRTGQLGGYTF
TRBJ2-1,TRBD2,TRBV19,-,TGTGCCAGTAGTCAGCTAGGACTAGCGGGAAGCAATGAGCAGTTCTTC,CASSQLGLAGSNEQFF
TRBJ2-5,-,TRBV28,-,TGTGCCAGCAGTTTGCCGGACAGGAGGGGGGAGACCCAGTACTTC,CASSLPDRRGETQYF
TRBJ2-7,-,TRBV5-1,-,TGCGCCAGCAGCTTGGCCGGAGTCCCCTACGAGCAGTACTTC,CASSLAGVPYEQYF
TRBJ1-6,-,TRBV28,few,TGTGCCAGCAGTAAGGACAGCTCCTATAATTCACCCCTCCACTTT,CASSKDSSYNSPLHF
TRBJ2-5,-,TRBV7-9,-,TGTGCCAGCAGCTTATCCAATTCCCAAGAGACCCAGTACTTC,CASSLSNSQETQYF
TRBJ2-4,TRBD1,TRBV7-9,-,TGTGCCAGCAGCTTATCGGGGACAGGGTATCGGTACTTC,CASSLSGTGYRYF
TRBJ1-3,TRBD1,TRBV5-5,-,TGTGCCAGCAGCTGGGGACAGGGCGGAGAAAACACCATATATTTT,CASSWGQGGENTIYF
TRBJ2-1,TRBD2,TRBV19,-,TGTGCCAGTAGTCCCCCGGGGCTAGCGGTCTACAATGAGCAGTTCTTC,CASSPPGLAVYNEQFF
TRBJ2-1,TRBD2,TRBV7-8,once,TGTGCCAGCAGACCAACTAGCGGGAATATGTATGAGCAGTTCTTC,CASRPTSGNMYEQFF
TRBJ1-1,-,TRBV25-1,-,TGTGCCAGCACACAGGGAGCCACTGAAGCTTTCTTT,CASTQGATEAFF
TRBJ2-1,TRBD2,TRBV7-9,-,TGTGCCAGCAGTCCGAGAGGGACTAGCGGGAGTAGGAATGAGCAGTTCTTC,CASSPRGTSGSRNEQFF